This T cell receptor beta chain was obtained from a study of blood T cell repertoires in COVID-19. Looking at the study overall: The United States, Italy and Spain were the sources of the acute and convalescent COVID-19 samples. T cells, B-cell-depleted T cells, or PBMCs supplied cDNA or gDNA.

As originally analysed: Amplification of reference gene primers was used by the study to estimate nucleated cell counts. Produced via immunoSEQ multiplex PCR; TCRdb's table is partial and in-frame only. V, J and clone size reflect that table, while D and trimming were determined from the DNA. The table has roughly 480,000 clones, roughly 89% seen once. The CDR3 has 16 amino acids. Germline V lookup: CDR1 SGHDN, CDR2 FVKESK. With V trimmed by 4 bases and J by 0 bases, 3 bases remained unmatched. Seattle-derived patients entered the study during active infection and were followed longitudinally. The gene calls are TRBV14 and TRBJ1-1; 12 bases line up with TRBD1. Sequencing used peripheral blood. The source is a man younger than 35 with COVID-19, enrolled during active disease. CDR3 sequence reads: CASSRDRGRVNTEAFF. In DNA, the CDR3 is TGTGCCAGCAGCCGGGACAGGGGGCGGGTGAACACTGAAGCTTTCTTT.